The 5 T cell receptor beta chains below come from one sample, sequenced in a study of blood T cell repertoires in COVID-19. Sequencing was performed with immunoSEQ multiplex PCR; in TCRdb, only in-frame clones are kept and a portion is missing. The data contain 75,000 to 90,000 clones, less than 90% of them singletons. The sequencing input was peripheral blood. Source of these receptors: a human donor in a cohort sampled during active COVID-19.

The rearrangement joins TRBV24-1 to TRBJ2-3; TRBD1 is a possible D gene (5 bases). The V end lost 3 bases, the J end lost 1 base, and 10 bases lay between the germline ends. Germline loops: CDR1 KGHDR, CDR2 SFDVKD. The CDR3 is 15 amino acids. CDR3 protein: CATSDSRDGTDTQYF. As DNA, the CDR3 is TGTGCCACCAGTGATAGCAGGGATGGCACAGATACGCAGTATTTT.

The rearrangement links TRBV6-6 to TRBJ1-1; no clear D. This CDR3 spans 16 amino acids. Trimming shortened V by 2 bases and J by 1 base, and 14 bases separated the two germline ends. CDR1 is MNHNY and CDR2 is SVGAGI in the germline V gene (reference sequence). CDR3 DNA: TGTGCCAGCAGTTACCCGCCGGTCAGGCCGAACACTGAAGCTTTCTTT. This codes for CASSYPPVRPNTEAFF.

The CDR3 sequence is CASSWRQGSEQYF. CDR3 coding DNA: TGTGCCAGCAGTTGGAGACAGGGTAGCGAGCAGTACTTC. The V and J genes are TRBV12-3 or TRBV12-4 and TRBJ2-7; 7 bases are a match to TRBD1. V was clipped by 4 bases and J by 6 bases; unmatched bases: 6. The CDR3 consists of 13 residues.

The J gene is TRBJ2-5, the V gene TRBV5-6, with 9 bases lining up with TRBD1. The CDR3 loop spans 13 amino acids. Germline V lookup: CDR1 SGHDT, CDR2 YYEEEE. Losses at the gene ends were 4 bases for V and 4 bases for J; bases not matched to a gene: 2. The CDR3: CASSRTGAETQYF. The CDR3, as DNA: TGTGCCAGCAGCCGGACAGGGGCAGAGACCCAGTACTTC.

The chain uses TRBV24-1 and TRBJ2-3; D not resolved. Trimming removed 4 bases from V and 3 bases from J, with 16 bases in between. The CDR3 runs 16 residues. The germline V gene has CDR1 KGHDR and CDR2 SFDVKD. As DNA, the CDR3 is TGTGCCACCAGTGACCGAACTTCCATTCGGACAGATACGCAGTATTTT. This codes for CATSDRTSIRTDTQYF.